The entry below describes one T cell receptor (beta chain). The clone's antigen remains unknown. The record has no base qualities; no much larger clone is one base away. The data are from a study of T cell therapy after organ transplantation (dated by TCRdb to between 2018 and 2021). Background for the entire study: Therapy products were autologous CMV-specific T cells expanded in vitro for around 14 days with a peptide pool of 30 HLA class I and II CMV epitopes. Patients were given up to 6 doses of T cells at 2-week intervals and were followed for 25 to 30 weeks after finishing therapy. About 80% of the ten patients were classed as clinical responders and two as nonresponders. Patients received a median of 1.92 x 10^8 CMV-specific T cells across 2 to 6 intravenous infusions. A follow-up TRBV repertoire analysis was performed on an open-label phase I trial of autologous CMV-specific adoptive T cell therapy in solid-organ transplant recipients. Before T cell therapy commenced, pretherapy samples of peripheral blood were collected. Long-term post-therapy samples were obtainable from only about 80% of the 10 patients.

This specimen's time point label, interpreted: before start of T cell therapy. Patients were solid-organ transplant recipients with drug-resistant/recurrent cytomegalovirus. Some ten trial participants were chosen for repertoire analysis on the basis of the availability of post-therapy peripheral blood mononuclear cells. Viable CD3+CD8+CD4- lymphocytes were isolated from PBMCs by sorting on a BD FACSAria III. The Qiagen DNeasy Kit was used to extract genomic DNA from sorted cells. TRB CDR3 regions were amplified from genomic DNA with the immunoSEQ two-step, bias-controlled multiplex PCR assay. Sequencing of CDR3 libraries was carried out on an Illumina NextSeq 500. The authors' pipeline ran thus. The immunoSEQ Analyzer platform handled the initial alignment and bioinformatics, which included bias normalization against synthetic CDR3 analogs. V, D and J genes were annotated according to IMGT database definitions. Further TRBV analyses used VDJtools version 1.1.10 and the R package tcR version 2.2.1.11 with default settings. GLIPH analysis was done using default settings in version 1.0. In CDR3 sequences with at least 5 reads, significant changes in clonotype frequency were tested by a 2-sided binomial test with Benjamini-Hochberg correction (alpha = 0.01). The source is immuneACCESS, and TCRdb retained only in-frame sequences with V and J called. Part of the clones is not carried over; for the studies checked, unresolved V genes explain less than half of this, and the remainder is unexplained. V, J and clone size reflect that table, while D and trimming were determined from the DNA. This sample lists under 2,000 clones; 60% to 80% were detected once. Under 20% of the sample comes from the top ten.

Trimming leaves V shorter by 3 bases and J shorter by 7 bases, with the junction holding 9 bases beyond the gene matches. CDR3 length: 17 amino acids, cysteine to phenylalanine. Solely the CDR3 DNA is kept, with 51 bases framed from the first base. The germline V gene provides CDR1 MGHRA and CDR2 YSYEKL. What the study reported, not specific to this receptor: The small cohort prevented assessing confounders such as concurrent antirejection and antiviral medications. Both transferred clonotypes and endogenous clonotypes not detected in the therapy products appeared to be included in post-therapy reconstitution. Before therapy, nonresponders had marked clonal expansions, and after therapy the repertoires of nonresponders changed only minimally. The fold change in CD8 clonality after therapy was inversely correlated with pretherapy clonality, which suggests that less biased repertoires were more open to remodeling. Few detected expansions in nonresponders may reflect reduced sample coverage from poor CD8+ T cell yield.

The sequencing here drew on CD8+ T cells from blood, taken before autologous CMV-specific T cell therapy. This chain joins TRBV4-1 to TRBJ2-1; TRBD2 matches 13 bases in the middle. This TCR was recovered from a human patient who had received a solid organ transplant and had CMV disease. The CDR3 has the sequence CASSQDTSGGARNEQFF. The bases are TGCGCCAGCAGCCAGGACACTAGCGGGGGGGCTAGGAATGAGCAGTTCTTC.